By proportion, the clone carrying this T cell receptor beta chain is medium-sized. As it was prepared, the TCRbeta library received unique molecular identifiers. TCRdb re-called the PCR reads through MiXCR, storing one row per CDR3 protein. The data contain 3,500 to 5,500 distinct CDR3 sequences, roughly 12% of them singletons. The data were obtained in a study of T-cell reconstitution after alpha-beta-depleted transplantation in children. V was pared by 4 bases and J by 6 bases, with 16 bases between. Per germline, CDR1 SQVTM and CDR2 ANQGSEA. This CDR3 region has 13 residues. The source material was PBMCs, mostly from graft donor cells, sampled 60 days after TCRalphabeta/CD19-depleted stem cell transplant. The sequence came from a male patient between 2 and 15 years old who had a stem cell transplant for acute lymphoblastic leukemia, so the T cells may come from the graft donor. The chain uses TRBV29-1 and TRBJ2-7; no reliable D call. The CDR3: CSVAGRLHPEQYF. The CDR3 nucleotides read TGCAGCGTTGCCGGCAGGCTGCACCCCGAGCAGTACTTC.